The clone carrying this T cell receptor beta chain is medium-sized (0.01 to 0.1%) within its sample. TCRdb reanalyzed the PCR reads via MiXCR. The sample consists of more than 11,000 clones, almost 30% of them appearing once. The data derive from a study of metastatic and nonmetastatic thyroid tumors. Per the germline V gene, CDR1 is SEHNR and CDR2 is FQNEAQ (reference sequence). This CDR3 comprises 15 residues. V lost 1 base, J lost 3 bases, and 7 bases lay in between. Among the patients, none had received any treatment before thyroid surgery. Sample: blood. This clonotype was sampled from a female donor with papillary thyroid cancer or a benign thyroid nodule (not recorded which). Some clones in this sample may be carry-over from other donors' samples. This chain links TRBV7-9 with TRBJ2-6, with D unclear. This CDR3 reads CASSLVGGGANVLTF. In DNA, the CDR3 is TGTGCCAGCAGCTTAGTGGGTGGTGGGGCCAACGTCCTGACTTTC.